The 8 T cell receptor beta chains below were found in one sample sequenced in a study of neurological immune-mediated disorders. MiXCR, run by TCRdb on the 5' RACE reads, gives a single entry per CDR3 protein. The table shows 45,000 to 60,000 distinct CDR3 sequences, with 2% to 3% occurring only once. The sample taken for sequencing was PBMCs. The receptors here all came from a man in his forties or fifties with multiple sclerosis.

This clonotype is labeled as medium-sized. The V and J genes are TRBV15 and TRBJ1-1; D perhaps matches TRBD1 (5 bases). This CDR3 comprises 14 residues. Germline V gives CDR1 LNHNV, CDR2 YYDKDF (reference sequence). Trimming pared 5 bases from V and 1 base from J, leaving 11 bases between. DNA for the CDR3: TGTGCCACCAGCCCCCCCGGGGGGAACACTGAAGCTTTCTTT. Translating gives CATSPPGGNTEAFF.

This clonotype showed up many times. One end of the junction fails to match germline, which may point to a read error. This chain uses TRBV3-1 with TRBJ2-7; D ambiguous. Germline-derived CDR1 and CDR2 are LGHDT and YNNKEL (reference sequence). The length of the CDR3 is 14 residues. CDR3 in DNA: TGTGCCAGCAGACAAGGCCGGATCGGCGACGAGCAGTACTTC. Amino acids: CASRQGRIGDEQYF.

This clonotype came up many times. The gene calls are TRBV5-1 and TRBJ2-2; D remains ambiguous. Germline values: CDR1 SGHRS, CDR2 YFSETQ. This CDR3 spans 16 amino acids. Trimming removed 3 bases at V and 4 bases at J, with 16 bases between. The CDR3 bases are TGCGCCAGCAGCTCCATGCTAGTGCCGACCACCGGGGAGCTGTTTTTT. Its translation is CASSSMLVPTTGELFF.

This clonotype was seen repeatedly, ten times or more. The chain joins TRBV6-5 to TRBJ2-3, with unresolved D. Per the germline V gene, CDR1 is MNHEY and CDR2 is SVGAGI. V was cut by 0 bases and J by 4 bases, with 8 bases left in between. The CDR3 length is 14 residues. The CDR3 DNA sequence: TGTGCCAGCAGTTACTCCGAAGCGTCAGATACGCAGTATTTT. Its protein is CASSYSEASDTQYF.

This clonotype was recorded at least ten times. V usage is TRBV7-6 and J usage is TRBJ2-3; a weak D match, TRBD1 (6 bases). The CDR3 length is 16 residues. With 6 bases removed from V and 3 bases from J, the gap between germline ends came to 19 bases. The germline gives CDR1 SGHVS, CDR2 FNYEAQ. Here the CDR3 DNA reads TGTGCCAGCAGATATGGGGCAGGGGATCCGACAGATACGCAGTATTTT. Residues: CASRYGAGDPTDTQYF.

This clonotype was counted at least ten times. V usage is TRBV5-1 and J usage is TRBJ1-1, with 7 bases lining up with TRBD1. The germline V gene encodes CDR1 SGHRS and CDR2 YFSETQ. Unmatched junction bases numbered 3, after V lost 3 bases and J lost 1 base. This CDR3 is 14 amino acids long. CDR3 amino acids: CASSWRQGNTEAFF. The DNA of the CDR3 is TGCGCCAGCAGCTGGCGACAGGGGAACACTGAAGCTTTCTTT.

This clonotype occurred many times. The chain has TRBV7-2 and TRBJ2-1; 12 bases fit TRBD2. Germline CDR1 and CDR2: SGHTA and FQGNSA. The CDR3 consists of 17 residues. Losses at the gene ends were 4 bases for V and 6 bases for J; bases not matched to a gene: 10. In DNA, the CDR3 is TGTGCCAGCAGCTACTCTAGCGGGGGGGCCGGGGCCAATGAGCAGTTCTTC. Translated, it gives CASSYSSGGAGANEQFF. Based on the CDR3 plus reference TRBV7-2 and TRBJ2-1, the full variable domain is GAGVSQSPSNKVTEKGKDVELRCDPISGHTALYWYRQSLGQGLEFLIYFQGNSAPDKSGLPSDRFSAERTGGSVSTLTIQRTQQEDSAVYLCASSYSSGGAGANEQFFGPGTRLTVL.

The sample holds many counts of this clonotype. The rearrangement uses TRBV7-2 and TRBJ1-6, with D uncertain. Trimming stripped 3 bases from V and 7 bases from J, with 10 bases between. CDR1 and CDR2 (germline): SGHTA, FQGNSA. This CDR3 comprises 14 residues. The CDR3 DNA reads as TGTGCCAGCAGCTTGCAGGCTACAAATTCACCCCTCCACTTT. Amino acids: CASSLQATNSPLHF.